The T cell receptor (beta chain) under discussion was sequenced for a study of blood T cell repertoires in COVID-19. The CDR3 consists of 16 residues. Looked up from germline, CDR1 is KGHDR and CDR2 is SFDVKD. Trimming stripped 4 bases from V and 3 bases from J, with 18 bases between. Produced via immunoSEQ multiplex PCR; TCRdb's table is partial and in-frame only. The table lists approximately 190,000 clones, 80% of them singletons. This receptor was obtained from a man aged 60 to 69 with acute or convalescent COVID-19. This chain links TRBV24-1 with TRBJ2-7; D possibly corresponds to TRBD1 (5 bases). Sequencing used peripheral blood. The CDR3 DNA sequence: TGTGCCACCAGTGAACCCTCGCTGGACACTCACTACGAGCAGTACTTC. The encoded protein is CATSEPSLDTHYEQYF.